Reported below is one T cell receptor (beta chain). The sample is drawn from a study of OX40 agonist ivuxolimab in advanced cancers. Overall study context: Ivuxolimab, an agonistic anti-OX40 (CD134) antibody, was given to patients. One patient with hepatocellular carcinoma and two with cutaneous melanoma, three in all, had partial responses.

The CDR3 length is 14 residues. V lost 0 bases to trimming and J lost 4 bases, with 10 bases between them. CDR1 is MNHNS and CDR2 is SASEGT in the germline V gene. Sequencing used immunoSEQ multiplex PCR; TCRdb keeps in-frame clones, though not all of them. The sample has fewer than 70,000 clones; about 85% are singletons. Sequenced material: CD4+ or CD8+ T cells sorted from blood, taken in a trial of the OX40 agonist ivuxolimab. The chain has TRBV6-1 and TRBJ2-7, with D perhaps given as TRBD1 or TRBD2 (5 bases each). This clonotype originated in an adult with an advanced solid tumor such as melanoma, head and neck, liver or kidney cancer. The CDR3 DNA is TGTGCCAGCAGTGAAGCAGGGGACGGATACGAGCAGTACTTC. Protein: CASSEAGDGYEQYF.